This T cell receptor beta chain appears in the sequencing data of a study of T cell repertoires in cytomegalovirus infection. Looking at the study overall: Both a matching HLA type and CMV infection were indicated by public TCR beta signatures. Notes on the study in general: Individuals carrying CMV plus the relevant HLA were identified by cumulative frequency of public TCR beta families. The ex vivo response showed dominance by HLA-C-restricted CMV-specific TCR beta clonotypes.

This clonotype was seen at least ten times. Antigen unknown. TCRdb re-called the reads with MiXCR, one entry per CDR3 protein. The sample lists 100,000 or so distinct CDR3 sequences; around a quarter were seen once. The TCR originated in a human donor in good health (CMV status not recorded). Some clones in this sample may be carry-over from other donors' samples. Sequencing was done on a sample of CD8+ T cells from PBMCs.

The CDR3 DNA reads TGTGCCAGCAGCCTCGGGACAGGGGGCCCCTCGAGCACTGAAGCTTTCTTT. Translated, it gives CASSLGTGGPSSTEAFF. This chain links TRBV7-3 with TRBJ1-1, with 12 bases identical to TRBD1. The CDR3 is 17 residues long. V lost 5 bases, J lost 4 bases, and 11 bases stayed unmatched. Germline lookup yields CDR1 SGHTA and CDR2 FQGTGA.